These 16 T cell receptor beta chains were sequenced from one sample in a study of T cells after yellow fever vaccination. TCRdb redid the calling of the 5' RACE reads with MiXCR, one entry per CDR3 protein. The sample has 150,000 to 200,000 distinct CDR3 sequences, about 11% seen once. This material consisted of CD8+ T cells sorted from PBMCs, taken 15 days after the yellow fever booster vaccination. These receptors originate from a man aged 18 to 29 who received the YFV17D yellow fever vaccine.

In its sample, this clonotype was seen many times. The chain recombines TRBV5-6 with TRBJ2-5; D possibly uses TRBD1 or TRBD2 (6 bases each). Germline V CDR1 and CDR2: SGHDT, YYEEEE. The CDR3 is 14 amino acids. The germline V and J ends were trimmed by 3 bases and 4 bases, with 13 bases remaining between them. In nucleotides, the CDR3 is TGTGCCAGCAGCTCAGGAGGGGGGATAGAGACCCAGTACTTC. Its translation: CASSSGGGIETQYF.

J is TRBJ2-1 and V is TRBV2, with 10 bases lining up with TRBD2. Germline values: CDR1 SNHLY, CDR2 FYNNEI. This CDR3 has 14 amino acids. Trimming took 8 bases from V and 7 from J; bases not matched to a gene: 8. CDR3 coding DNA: TGTGCCAGCGAGGGCCAGCGGGGGGGGAATGAGCAGTTCTTC. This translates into CASEGQRGGNEQFF.

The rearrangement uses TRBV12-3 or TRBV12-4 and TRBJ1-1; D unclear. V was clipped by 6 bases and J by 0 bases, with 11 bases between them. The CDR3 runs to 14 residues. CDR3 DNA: TGTGCCAGCAGCAATCAGGCAATGAACACTGAAGCTTTCTTT. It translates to CASSNQAMNTEAFF.

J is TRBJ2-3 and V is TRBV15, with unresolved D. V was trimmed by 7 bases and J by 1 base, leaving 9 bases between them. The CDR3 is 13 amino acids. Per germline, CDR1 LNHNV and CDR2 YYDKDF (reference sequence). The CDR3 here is CATMDPRTDTQYF. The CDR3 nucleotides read TGTGCCACCATGGACCCTCGCACAGATACGCAGTATTTT. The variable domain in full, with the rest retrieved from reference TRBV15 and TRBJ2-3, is DAMVIQNPRYQVTQFGKPVTLSCSQTLNHNVMYWYQQKSSQAPKLLFHYYDKDFNNEADTPDNFQSRRPNTSFCFLDIRSPGLGDTAMYLCATMDPRTDTQYFGPGTRLTVL.

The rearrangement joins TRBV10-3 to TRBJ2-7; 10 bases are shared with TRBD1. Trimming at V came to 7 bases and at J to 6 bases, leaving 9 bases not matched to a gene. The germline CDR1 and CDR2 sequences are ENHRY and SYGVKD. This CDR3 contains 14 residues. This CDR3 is CAINGGQGYGEQYF. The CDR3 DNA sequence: TGTGCCATCAATGGGGGACAGGGGTATGGCGAGCAGTACTTC.

The CDR3 sequence is CASSILAGAEQFF. In nucleotides, the CDR3 is TGTGCCAGTAGTATCCTAGCGGGGGCTGAGCAGTTCTTC. The V and J genes are TRBV19 and TRBJ2-1, with 10 bases fitting TRBD2. CDR3 size: 13 residues. V was pared by 3 bases and J by 9 bases, with 2 bases of the junction left unmatched. The germline CDR1 and CDR2 sequences are LNHDA and SQIVND (reference sequence).

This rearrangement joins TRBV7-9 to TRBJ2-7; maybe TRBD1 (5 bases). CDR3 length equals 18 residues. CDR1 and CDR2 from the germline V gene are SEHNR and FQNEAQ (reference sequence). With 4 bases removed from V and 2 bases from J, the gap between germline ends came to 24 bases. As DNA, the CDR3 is TGTGCCAGCAGCTCCGACCCTCGAAAAGACAGTACTCCCTACGAGCAGTACTTC. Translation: CASSSDPRKDSTPYEQYF.

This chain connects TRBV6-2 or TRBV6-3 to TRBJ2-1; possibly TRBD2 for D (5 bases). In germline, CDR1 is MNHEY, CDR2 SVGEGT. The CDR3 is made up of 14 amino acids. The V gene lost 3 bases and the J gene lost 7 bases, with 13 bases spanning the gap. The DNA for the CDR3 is TGTGCCAGCAGTTATTTGGCGGGCGAAAATGAGCAGTTCTTC. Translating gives CASSYLAGENEQFF.

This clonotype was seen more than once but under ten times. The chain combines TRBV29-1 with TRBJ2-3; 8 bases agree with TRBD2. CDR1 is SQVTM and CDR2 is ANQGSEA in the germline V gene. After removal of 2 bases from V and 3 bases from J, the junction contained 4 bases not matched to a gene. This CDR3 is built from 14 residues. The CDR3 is CSVESSGETDTQYF. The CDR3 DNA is TGCAGCGTTGAAAGTAGCGGGGAAACAGATACGCAGTATTTT.

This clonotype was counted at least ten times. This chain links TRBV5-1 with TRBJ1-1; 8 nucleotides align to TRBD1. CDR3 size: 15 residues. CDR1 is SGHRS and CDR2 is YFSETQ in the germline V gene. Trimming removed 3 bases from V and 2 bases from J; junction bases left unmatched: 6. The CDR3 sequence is CASSSTGGVNTEAFF. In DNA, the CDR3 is TGCGCCAGCAGCTCCACAGGGGGAGTCAACACTGAAGCTTTCTTT.

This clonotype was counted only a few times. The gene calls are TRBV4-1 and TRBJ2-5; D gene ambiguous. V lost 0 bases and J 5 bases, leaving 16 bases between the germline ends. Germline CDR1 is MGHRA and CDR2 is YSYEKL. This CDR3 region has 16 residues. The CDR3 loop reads CASSQEWATRVETQYF. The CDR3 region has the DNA TGCGCCAGCAGCCAAGAATGGGCGACCCGGGTGGAGACCCAGTACTTC.

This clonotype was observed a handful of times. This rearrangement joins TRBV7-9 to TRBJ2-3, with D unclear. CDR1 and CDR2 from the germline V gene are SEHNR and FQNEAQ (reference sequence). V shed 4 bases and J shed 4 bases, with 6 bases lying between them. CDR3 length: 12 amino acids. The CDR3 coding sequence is TGTGCCAGCAGCTCCCCTCCAGATACGCAGTATTTT. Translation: CASSSPPDTQYF.

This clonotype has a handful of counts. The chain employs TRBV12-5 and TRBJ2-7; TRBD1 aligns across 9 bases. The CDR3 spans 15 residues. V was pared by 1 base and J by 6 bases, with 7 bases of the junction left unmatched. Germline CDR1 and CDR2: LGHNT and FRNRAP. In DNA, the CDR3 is TGTGCTAGTGGTTTGGGTACAGGGGGCTTAAGCGAGCAGTACTTC. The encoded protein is CASGLGTGGLSEQYF.

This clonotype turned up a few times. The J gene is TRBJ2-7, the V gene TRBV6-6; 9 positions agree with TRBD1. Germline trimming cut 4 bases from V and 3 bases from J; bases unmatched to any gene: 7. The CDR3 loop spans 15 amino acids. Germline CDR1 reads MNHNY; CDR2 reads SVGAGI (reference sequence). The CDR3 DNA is TGTGCCAGCAGTTTACGACAGGGGGAAATCTACGAGCAGTACTTC. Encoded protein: CASSLRQGEIYEQYF.

CDR3 in DNA: TGTGCCAGCAGCATAGACAGGGGGCCTAGTTATGAGCAGTTCTTC. Amino acids: CASSIDRGPSYEQFF. The V gene is TRBV7-3, the J gene TRBJ2-1, with TRBD1 matching 10 bases. Germline assignment: CDR1 SGHTA and CDR2 FQGTGA. CDR3 length: 15 amino acids. V was pared by 5 bases and J by 8 bases, with 9 bases of the junction left unmatched.

The CDR3 is CASSQATWHNTEAFF. The CDR3 bases are TGTGCCAGCAGCCAAGCTACATGGCACAACACTGAAGCTTTCTTT. V gene TRBV4-2 combines with J gene TRBJ1-1; no firm D call. The CDR3 extends over 15 amino acids. CDR1 and CDR2 from the germline V gene are LGHNA and YNFKEQ. Between the trimmed V and J ends, which lost 1 base and 2 bases, there was a span of 11 bases.